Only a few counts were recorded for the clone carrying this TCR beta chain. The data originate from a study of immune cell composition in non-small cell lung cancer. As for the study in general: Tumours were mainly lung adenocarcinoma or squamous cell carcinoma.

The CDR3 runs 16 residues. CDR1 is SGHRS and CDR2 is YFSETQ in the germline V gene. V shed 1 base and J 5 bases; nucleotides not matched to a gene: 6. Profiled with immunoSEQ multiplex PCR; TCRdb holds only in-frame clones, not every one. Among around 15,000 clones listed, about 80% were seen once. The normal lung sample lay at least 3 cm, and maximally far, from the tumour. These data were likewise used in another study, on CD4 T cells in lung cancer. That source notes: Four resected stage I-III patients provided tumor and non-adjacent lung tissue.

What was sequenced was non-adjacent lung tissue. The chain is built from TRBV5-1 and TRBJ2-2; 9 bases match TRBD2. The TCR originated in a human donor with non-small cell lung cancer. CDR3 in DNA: TGCGCCAGCAGCTTGTCGGCGGGGGGGTTTACCGGGGAGCTGTTTTTT. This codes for CASSLSAGGFTGELFF. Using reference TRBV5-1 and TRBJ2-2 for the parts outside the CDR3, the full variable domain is KAGVTQTPRYLIKTRGQQVTLSCSPISGHRSVSWYQQTPGQGLQFLFEYFSETQRNKGNFPGRFSGRQFSNSRSEMNVSTLELGDSALYLCASSLSAGGFTGELFFGEGSRLTVL.